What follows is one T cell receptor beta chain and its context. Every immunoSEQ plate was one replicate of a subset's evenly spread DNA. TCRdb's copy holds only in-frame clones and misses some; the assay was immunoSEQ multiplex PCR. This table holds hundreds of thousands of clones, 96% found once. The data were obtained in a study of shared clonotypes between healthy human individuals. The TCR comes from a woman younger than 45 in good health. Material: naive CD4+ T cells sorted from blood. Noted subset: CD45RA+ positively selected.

The CDR3, as DNA: TGTGCCAGCAGCGTAGTAACGGGAGGAAACACCGGGGAGCTGTTTTTT. This codes for CASSVVTGGNTGELFF. V gene TRBV9 combines with J gene TRBJ2-2; 7 bases are shared with TRBD2. From germline, CDR1 is SGDLS and CDR2 YYNGEE. Germline trimming cut 0 bases from V and 2 bases from J; bases unmatched to any gene: 4. This CDR3 comprises 16 residues.